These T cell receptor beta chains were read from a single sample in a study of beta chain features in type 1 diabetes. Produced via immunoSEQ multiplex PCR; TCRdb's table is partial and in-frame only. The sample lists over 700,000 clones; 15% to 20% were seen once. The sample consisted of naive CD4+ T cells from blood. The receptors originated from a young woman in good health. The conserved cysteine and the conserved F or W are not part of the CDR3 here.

cdr3_aa: ATSSLSLPIDYGYT
v_call: TRBV15

cdr3_aa: ASSLDRVRGYT
v_call: TRBV13

cdr3_aa: ASSSEVGYT
v_call: TRBV28

cdr3_aa: ASSADVPQELDEQY
v_call: TRBV2

cdr3_aa: ASSPTQDFIRGYGYT
v_call: TRBV7-9

cdr3_aa: ASRNLNWIYEQY
v_call: TRBV25-1

cdr3_aa: ASSLVGGGLNTEAF
v_call: TRBV7-2

cdr3_aa: ASSLFRNEQF
v_call: TRBV7-2

cdr3_aa: ASSLLLGLAGGTFQTQY
v_call: TRBV28

cdr3_aa: ASTAGPNYGYT
v_call: TRBV2

cdr3_aa: ASRWGGDYTDTQY
v_call: TRBV2

cdr3_aa: ASSYSGRRDTQY
v_call: TRBV6-6

cdr3_aa: ASSLEGASTEAF
v_call: TRBV28

cdr3_aa: ASSFGQPTDTQY
v_call: TRBV28

cdr3_aa: ASTLGPRTDTQY
v_call: TRBV6-6

cdr3_aa: ASRRDIEQF
v_call: TRBV7-9

cdr3_aa: ASSLGQRPPEQF
v_call: TRBV28

cdr3_aa: ASTHASHTQY
v_call: TRBV6-1

cdr3_aa: ASLDRGPGNTIY
v_call: TRBV2

cdr3_aa: ASMDYEQY
v_call: TRBV2

cdr3_aa: ASSTDPSSYNEQF
v_call: TRBV9

cdr3_aa: ASSSWSTGAQY
v_call: TRBV7-2

cdr3_aa: ASSQGGFGTEAF
v_call: TRBV14

cdr3_aa: ASSPTDWNTIY
v_call: TRBV5-4

cdr3_aa: ASSQGDRANGYT
v_call: TRBV4-1

cdr3_aa: ASSYSRTSEVIQY
v_call: TRBV6-5

cdr3_aa: ASSLTAGESYNEQF
v_call: TRBV7-3

cdr3_aa: ASSLLYGSSGIADTQY
v_call: TRBV5-4

cdr3_aa: ASTGLAGEQF
v_call: TRBV5-1

cdr3_aa: ASSWGQGRNQPQH
v_call: TRBV7-6

cdr3_aa: ASSLPSRGNNEQF
v_call: TRBV28

cdr3_aa: ASSQRTSGAYNEQF
v_call: TRBV4-3

cdr3_aa: ASSLAQGADTQY
v_call: TRBV5-5

cdr3_aa: ASSGQDIIYEQY
v_call: TRBV23-1

cdr3_aa: ASSLLGGSGANVLT
v_call: TRBV4-2

cdr3_aa: ASSIGAGNRGLAKNIQY
v_call: TRBV27

cdr3_aa: ASSIVAAGTDTQY
v_call: TRBV19

cdr3_aa: ASSKMTGCRETQY
v_call: TRBV21-1

cdr3_aa: ASSETGRGYT
v_call: TRBV7-9

cdr3_aa: ASTQRNWCTCTDTQY
v_call: TRBV21-1